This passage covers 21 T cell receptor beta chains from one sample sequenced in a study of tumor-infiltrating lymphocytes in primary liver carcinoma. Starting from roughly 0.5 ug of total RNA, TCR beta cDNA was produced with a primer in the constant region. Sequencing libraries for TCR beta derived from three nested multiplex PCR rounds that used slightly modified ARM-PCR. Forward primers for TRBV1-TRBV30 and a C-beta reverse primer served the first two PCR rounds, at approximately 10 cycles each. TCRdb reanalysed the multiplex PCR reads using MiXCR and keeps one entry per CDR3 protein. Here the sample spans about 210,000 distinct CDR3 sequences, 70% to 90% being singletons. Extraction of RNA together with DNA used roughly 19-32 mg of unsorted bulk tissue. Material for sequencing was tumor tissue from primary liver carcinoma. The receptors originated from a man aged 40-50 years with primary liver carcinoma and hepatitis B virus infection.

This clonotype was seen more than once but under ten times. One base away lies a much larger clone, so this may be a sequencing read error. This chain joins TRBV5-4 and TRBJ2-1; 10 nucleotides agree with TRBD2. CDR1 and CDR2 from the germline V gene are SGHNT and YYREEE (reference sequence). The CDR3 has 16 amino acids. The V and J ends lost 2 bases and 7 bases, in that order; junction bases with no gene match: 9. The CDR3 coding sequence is TGTGCCAGCAGCTTAATTTCTAGCGGGAGTAGAAATGAGCAGTTCTTC. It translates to CASSLISSGSRNEQFF.

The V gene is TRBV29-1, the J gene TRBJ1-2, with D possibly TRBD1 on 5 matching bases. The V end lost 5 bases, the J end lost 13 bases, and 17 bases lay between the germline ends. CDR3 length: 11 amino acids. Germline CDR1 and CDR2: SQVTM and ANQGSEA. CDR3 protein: CSVRGLYDCTF. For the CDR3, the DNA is TGCAGCGTTAGGGGCCTCTATGACTGCACCTTC.

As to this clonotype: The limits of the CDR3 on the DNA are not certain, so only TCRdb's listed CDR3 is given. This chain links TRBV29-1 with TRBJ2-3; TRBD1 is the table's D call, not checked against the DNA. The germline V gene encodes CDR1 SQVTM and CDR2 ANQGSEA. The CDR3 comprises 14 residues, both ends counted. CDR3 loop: CSAGVGTGTDTQYF.

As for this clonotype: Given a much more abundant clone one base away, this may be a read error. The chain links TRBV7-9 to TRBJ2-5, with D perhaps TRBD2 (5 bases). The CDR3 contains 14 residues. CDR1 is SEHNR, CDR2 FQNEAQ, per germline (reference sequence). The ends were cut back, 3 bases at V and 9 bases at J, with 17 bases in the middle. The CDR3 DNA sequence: TGTGCCAGCAGCTTGGGCGGAGGTGTGGAGGCCCAGTACTTC. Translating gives CASSLGGGVEAQYF.

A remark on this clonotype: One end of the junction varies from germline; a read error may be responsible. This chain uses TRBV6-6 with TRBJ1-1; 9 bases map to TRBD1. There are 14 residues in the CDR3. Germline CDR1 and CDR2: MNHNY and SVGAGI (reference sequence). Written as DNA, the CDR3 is TGTGCCGGCAGTGGGACAGGGTTAAGGACTGGAGCTTTCTTT. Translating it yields CAGSGTGLRTGAFF.

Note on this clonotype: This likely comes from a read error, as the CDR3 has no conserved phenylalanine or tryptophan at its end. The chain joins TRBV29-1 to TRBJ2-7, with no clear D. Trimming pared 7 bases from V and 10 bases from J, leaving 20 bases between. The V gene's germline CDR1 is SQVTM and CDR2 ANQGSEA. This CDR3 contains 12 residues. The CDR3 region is CSAGWGNHEQYC. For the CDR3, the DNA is TGCAGCGCGGGTTGGGGTAATCATGAACAGTACTGC.

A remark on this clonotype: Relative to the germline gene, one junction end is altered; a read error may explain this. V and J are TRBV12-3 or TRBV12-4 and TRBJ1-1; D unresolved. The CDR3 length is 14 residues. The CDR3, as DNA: TGTGCCAGCAGCTCTTCCGAGGCGAACACTGAGGCTTTCTTT. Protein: CASSSSEANTEAFF.

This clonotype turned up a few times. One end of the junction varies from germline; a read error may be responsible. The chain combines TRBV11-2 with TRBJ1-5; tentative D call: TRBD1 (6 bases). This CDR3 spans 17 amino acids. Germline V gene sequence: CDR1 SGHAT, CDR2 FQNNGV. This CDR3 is CASSLVGVTGSNQLQDF. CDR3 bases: TGTGCCAGCAGCTTAGTAGGGGTAACAGGGAGTAATCAGCTCCAGGATTTT.

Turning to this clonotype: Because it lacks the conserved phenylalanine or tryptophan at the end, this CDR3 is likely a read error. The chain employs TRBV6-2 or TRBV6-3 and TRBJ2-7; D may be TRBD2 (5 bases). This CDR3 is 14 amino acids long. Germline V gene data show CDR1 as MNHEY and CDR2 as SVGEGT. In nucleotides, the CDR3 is TGTGCCAGCAGTCTCTGGGCGGGTCCCTACAAGCAGTACTTA. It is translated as CASSLWAGPYKQYL.

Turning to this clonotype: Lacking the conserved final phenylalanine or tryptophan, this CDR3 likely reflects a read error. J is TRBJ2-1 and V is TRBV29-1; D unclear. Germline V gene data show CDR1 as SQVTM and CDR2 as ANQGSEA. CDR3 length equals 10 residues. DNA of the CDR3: TGTAGCACACGACGTAATGAGCAGTTCCTC. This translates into CSTRRNEQFL.

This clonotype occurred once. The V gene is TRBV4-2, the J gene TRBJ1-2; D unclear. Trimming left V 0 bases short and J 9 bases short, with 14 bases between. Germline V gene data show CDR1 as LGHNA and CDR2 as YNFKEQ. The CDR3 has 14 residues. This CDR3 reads CASSQDRTCCCYTF. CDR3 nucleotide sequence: TGTGCCAGCAGCCAAGATCGAACATGCTGTTGCTACACCTTC.

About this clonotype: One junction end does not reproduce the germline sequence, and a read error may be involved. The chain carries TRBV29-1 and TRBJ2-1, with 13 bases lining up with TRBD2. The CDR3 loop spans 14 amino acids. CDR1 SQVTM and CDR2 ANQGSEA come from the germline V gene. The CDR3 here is CSVGTSGSYIEQFF. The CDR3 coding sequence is TGCAGCGTTGGGACTAGCGGGAGCTACATTGAGCAGTTTTTC.

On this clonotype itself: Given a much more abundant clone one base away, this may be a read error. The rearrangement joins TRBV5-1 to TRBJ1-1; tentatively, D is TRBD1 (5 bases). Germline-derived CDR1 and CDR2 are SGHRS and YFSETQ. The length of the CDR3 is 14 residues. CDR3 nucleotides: TGCGCCATCAGCTTGGTGGGCGGGACCACTGAAGCTTTCTTT. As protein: CAISLVGGTTEAFF.

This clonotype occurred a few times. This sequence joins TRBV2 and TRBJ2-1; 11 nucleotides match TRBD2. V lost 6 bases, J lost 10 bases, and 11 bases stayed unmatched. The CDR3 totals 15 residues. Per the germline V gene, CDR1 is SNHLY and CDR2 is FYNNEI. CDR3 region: CASSPEGTSGSEQFF. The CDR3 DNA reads TGTGCCAGCAGCCCCGAAGGGACTAGCGGTTCCGAGCAGTTCTTC. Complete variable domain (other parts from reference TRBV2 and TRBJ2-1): EPEVTQTPSHQVTQMGQEVILRCVPISNHLYFYWYRQILGQKVEFLVSFYNNEISEKSEIFDDQFSVERPDGSNFTLKIRSTKLEDSAMYFCASSPEGTSGSEQFFGPGTRLTVL.

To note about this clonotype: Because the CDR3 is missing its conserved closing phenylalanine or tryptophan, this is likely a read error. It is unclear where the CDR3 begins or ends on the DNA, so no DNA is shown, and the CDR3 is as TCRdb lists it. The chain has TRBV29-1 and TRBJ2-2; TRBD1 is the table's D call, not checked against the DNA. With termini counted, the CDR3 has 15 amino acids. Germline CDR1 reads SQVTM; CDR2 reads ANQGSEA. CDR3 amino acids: CSVAGSVGRTGDLSS.

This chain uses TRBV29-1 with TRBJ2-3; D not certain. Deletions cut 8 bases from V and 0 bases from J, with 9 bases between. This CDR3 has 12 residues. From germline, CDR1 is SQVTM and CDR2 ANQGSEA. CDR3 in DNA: TGCAGCCCCGACGCTAGCACAGATACGCAGTATTTT. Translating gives CSPDASTDTQYF.

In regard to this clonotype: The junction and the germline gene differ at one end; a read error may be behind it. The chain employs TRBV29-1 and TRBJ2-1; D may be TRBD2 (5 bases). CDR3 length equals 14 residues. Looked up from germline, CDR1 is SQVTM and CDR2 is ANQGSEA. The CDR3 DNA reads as TGCAGCATTACGGAGGTCTCGAGCGTCAATGAACAGTTCTTC. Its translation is CSITEVSSVNEQFF.

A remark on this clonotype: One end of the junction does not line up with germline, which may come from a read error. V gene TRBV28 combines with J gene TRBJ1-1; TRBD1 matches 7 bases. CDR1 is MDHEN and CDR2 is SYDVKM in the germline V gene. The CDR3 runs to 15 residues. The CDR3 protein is CVSSLRQGRDTEAFF. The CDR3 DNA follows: TGTGTCAGCAGTTTAAGACAGGGACGAGACACTGAAGCTTTCTTT.

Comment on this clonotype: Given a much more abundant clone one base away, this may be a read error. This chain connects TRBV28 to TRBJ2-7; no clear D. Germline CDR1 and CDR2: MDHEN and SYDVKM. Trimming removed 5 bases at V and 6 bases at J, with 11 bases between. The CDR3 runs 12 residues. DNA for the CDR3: TGTGCCAGCAGTCTTCAGTTGCGCGAGCAGTACTTC. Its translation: CASSLQLREQYF.

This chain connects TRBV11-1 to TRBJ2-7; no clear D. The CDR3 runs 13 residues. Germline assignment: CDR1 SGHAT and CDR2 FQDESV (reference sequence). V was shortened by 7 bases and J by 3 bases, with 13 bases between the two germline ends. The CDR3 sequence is CASNPRLDYEQYF. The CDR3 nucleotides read TGTGCCAGCAACCCGCGTTTGGACTACGAGCAGTACTTC.

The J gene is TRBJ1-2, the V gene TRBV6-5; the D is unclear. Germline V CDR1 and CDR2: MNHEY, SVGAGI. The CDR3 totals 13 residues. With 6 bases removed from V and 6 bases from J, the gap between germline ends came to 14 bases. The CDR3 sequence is CASRPPGSHGYTF. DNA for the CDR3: TGTGCCAGCAGACCACCTGGGAGTCATGGCTACACCTTC.